Sequencing of this T cell receptor (beta chain) was carried out in a study of blood T cell repertoires in COVID-19. This CDR3 region has 15 residues. CDR1 KGHSH and CDR2 LQKENI come from the germline V gene. V was pared by 3 bases and J by 3 bases, with 11 bases between. The Seattle patients joined while their infection was active and were tracked longitudinally afterward. Original processing notes: Estimation of nucleated cell counts was performed using reference gene primer amplification. Assay used: immunoSEQ multiplex PCR; TCRdb lists only in-frame clones, some missing. V, J and clone size derive from that table, while D and trimming were established from the DNA sequence. The repertoire holds approximately 200,000 clones, with about 93% as singletons.

The sequenced sample was peripheral blood. The rearrangement links TRBV18 to TRBJ1-4; tentative D call: TRBD1 (5 bases). This sequence originates from a man under 40 with COVID-19, enrolled during active disease. The chain's CDR3 is CASSPTGLPNEKLFF. The CDR3 DNA is TGTGCCAGCTCACCTACGGGACTCCCTAATGAAAAACTGTTTTTT.